The rows below give T cell receptor beta chains drawn from one sample of a study of blood T cell repertoires in COVID-19. Some clones are missing from TCRdb's copy, which holds only in-frame ones; the method was immunoSEQ multiplex PCR. Counted here are about 280,000 clones, 75% to 90% occurring once; the ten biggest clones make up roughly 2.5%. The sequenced sample consisted of PBMCs or T cells enriched from blood (not recorded which). The origin of the receptors is a woman in her 50s who had recovered from COVID-19. Each CDR3 is given with its conserved first and last residue. A D gene is named only where the DNA matches it firmly. Size values are once, few and many counts, or a class for expanded clones, and some rows have none.

d_call j_call cdr3_length clone_size v_call cdr3_aa cdr3_nt
- TRBJ1-6 14 - TRBV20-1 CSASNPRVGSPLHF TGCAGTGCTAGTAATCCCAGGGTGGGTTCACCCCTCCACTTT
- TRBJ1-2 15 - TRBV13 CASSFTGWPNYGYTF TGTGCCAGCAGCTTCACAGGCTGGCCTAACTATGGCTACACCTTC
- TRBJ1-1 14 few TRBV4-1 CASSQDRGNTEAFF TGCGCCAGCAGCCAAGACAGGGGGAACACTGAAGCTTTCTTT
TRBD1 TRBJ1-1 17 - TRBV18 CASCLFPTGGANTEAFF TGTGCCAGCTGCCTATTTCCGACAGGGGGCGCGAACACTGAAGCTTTCTTT
TRBD1 TRBJ2-1 14 few TRBV5-6 CASSLGDSMYEQFF TGTGCCAGCAGCTTGGGGGACAGTATGTATGAGCAGTTCTTC
- TRBJ2-7 16 - TRBV14 CASSYRYRVNPYEQYF TGTGCCAGCAGCTACCGTTACAGGGTTAACCCCTACGAGCAGTACTTC
- TRBJ1-3 13 - TRBV4-3 CASSQDHGNTIYF TGCGCCAGCAGCCAAGATCACGGGAACACCATATATTTT
TRBD1 TRBJ2-5 14 - TRBV29-1 CSVGDRGNYETQYF TGCAGCGTCGGTGACAGGGGGAACTATGAGACCCAGTACTTC
TRBD1 TRBJ2-3 16 - TRBV5-1 CASSLGGTVGTDTQYF TGCGCCAGCAGCTTGGGAGGGACAGTCGGTACAGATACGCAGTATTTT
- TRBJ1-6 13 - TRBV7-9 CASRQTDNSPLHF TGTGCCAGCAGACAGACCGATAATTCACCCCTCCACTTT
TRBD1 TRBJ1-5 15 - TRBV2 CASSPTGGRNQPQHF TGTGCCAGCAGTCCGACAGGGGGCCGCAATCAGCCCCAGCATTTT
- TRBJ1-1 15 once TRBV9 CASSVGLSRNTEAFF TGTGCCAGCAGCGTAGGACTTTCTCGGAACACTGAAGCTTTCTTT
TRBD1 TRBJ1-1 14 - TRBV7-9 CASSFRDRNTEAFF TGTGCCAGCAGCTTCAGGGACAGGAACACTGAAGCTTTCTTT
- TRBJ1-6 15 - TRBV14 CASSQVTGINSPLHF TGTGCCAGCAGCCAAGTAACAGGGATTAATTCACCCCTCCACTTT
TRBD2 TRBJ2-1 15 - TRBV14 CASSRFSGGYNEQFF TGTGCCAGCAGCCGGTTTAGCGGGGGGTACAATGAGCAGTTCTTC
TRBD1 TRBJ1-2 14 - TRBV6-5 CASSRQGGSHGYTF TGTGCCAGCAGCCGCCAAGGGGGCTCTCATGGCTACACCTTC
- TRBJ1-2 13 once TRBV30 CAWSAGTITGYTF TGTGCCTGGAGTGCGGGAACAATAACTGGCTACACCTTC
TRBD2 TRBJ2-7 14 - TRBV5-1 CASGGGGNSYEQYF TGCGCCTCCGGGGGCGGGGGGAACTCCTACGAGCAGTACTTC
- TRBJ1-1 13 - TRBV11-3 CASSLQGNTEAFF TGTGCCAGCAGCCTACAGGGGAACACTGAAGCTTTCTTT
- TRBJ1-1 16 - TRBV13 CASSVDQQGMNTEAFF TGTGCCAGCAGCGTAGACCAACAGGGTATGAACACTGAAGCTTTCTTT
TRBD1 TRBJ1-5 16 - TRBV7-2 CASSSQTGVPNQPQHF TGTGCCAGCAGCTCCCAAACAGGGGTCCCCAATCAGCCCCAGCATTTT
- TRBJ1-1 12 - TRBV7-9 CASSGGGAEAFF TGTGCCAGCAGCGGAGGCGGCGCTGAAGCTTTCTTT
TRBD1 TRBJ1-1 17 - TRBV5-3 CARSSWTGKPANTEAFF TGTGCCAGAAGCTCGTGGACAGGGAAGCCCGCGAACACTGAAGCTTTCTTT
- TRBJ1-6 17 - TRBV10-3 CAISALGGSSYNSPLHF TGTGCCATCAGTGCCCTTGGGGGGAGCTCCTATAATTCACCCCTCCACTTT
- TRBJ2-7 15 few TRBV4-2 CASSQVGTLPGEQYF TGTGCCAGCAGCCAAGTTGGGACTCTACCGGGAGAGCAGTACTTC
TRBD1 TRBJ2-1 15 - TRBV19 CASSIGTGGFNEQFF TGTGCCAGTAGTATCGGGACAGGGGGTTTCAATGAGCAGTTCTTC
- TRBJ2-5 13 - TRBV30 CAWTGANQETQYF TGTGCCTGGACAGGGGCTAACCAAGAGACCCAGTACTTC